These 20 T cell receptor beta chains originate from one sample sequenced in a study of blood T cell repertoires in COVID-19. Profiling relied on immunoSEQ multiplex PCR, and the TCRdb table lists in-frame clones only, not all of them. The sample has around 37,000 clones, about nine tenths seen once. Material for sequencing was peripheral blood. The receptor source for this set is a man between 45 and 60 years old with active or convalescent COVID-19.

The chain is built from TRBV5-4 and TRBJ1-4, with D tentatively TRBD1 (5 bases). CDR1 is SGHNT, CDR2 YYREEE, per germline (reference sequence). V lost 0 bases and J 10 bases, leaving 13 bases between the germline ends. This CDR3 is 14 amino acids long. The CDR3 is CASSLEGAPGKLFF. The CDR3, as DNA: TGTGCCAGCAGCTTGGAAGGGGCTCCAGGAAAACTGTTTTTT.

The chain is built from TRBV7-6 and TRBJ2-7; 9 bases line up with TRBD1. The CDR3 is 15 residues long. V lost 5 bases and J lost 2; bases outside the gene matches: 7. CDR1 is SGHVS, CDR2 FNYEAQ, per germline. The CDR3, as DNA: TGTGCCAGCAGCCTAGGACAGGGGCCTACCTACGAGCAGTACTTC. Translated: CASSLGQGPTYEQYF.

The genes are TRBV5-1 and TRBJ2-7, with 15 bases aligning to TRBD2. The CDR3 length is 18 residues. The germline CDR1 and CDR2 sequences are SGHRS and YFSETQ. The V and J ends lost 4 bases and 0 bases, in that order; junction bases with no gene match: 8. CDR3 in amino acids: CASSAGTSGRYSSYEQYF. CDR3 nucleotides: TGCGCCAGCAGCGCCGGGACTAGCGGGAGGTACAGCTCCTACGAGCAGTACTTC.

The CDR3 sequence is CASSYPTGTNEKLFF. The CDR3 bases are TGTGCCAGCAGTTATCCTACAGGGACTAATGAAAAACTGTTTTTT. The rearrangement joins TRBV6-5 to TRBJ1-4, with D possibly being TRBD1 (6 bases). The germline gives CDR1 MNHEY, CDR2 SVGAGI. CDR3 length equals 15 residues. The germline V and J ends were trimmed by 3 bases and 2 bases, with 10 bases remaining between them.

This sequence joins TRBV28 and TRBJ1-5, with TRBD1 matching 7 bases. CDR3 size: 15 residues. From germline, CDR1 is MDHEN and CDR2 SYDVKM. J gave up 4 bases and V 5 bases, and 8 bases lay outside the gene matches. CDR3 region: CASSPPGQANQPQHF. The CDR3, as DNA: TGTGCCAGCAGTCCCCCTGGACAGGCAAATCAGCCCCAGCATTTT.

The V and J genes are TRBV6-5 and TRBJ2-7, with a weak D call TRBD2 (7 bases). V lost 8 bases and J 4 bases, leaving 18 bases between the germline ends. This CDR3 contains 14 residues. Germline V lookup: CDR1 MNHEY, CDR2 SVGAGI. CDR3 in DNA: TGTGCCAGCCGGATGGCGGGGGCGCGATACGAGCAGTACTTC. Translated, it gives CASRMAGARYEQYF.

The chain employs TRBV5-1 and TRBJ2-1; 7 nucleotides line up with TRBD2. This CDR3 region has 16 residues. The ends lost 0 bases at V and 5 bases at J; junction bases unmatched: 8. Germline V gives CDR1 SGHRS, CDR2 YFSETQ. The CDR3 coding sequence is TGCGCCAGCAGCTTGGCGAGGGCTAGCGGCCACAATGAGCAGTTCTTC. It yields the protein CASSLARASGHNEQFF.

The chain links TRBV5-6 to TRBJ2-3, with TRBD1 identical over 8 bases. Looked up from germline, CDR1 is SGHDT and CDR2 is YYEEEE. Trimming at V came to 0 bases and at J to 4 bases, leaving 1 base not matched to a gene. The CDR3 length is 14 residues. The CDR3 reads CASSLETGADTQYF. CDR3 nucleotides: TGTGCCAGCAGCTTGGAGACAGGGGCAGATACGCAGTATTTT.

The gene calls are TRBV6-6 and TRBJ2-7; 9 nucleotides line up with TRBD2. This CDR3 comprises 14 residues. The V and J ends lost 6 bases and 2 bases, in that order; junction bases with no gene match: 5. Germline lookup yields CDR1 MNHNY and CDR2 SVGAGI (reference sequence). The CDR3: CASSSSSGTYEQYF. The CDR3 nucleotides read TGTGCCAGCAGCTCATCTAGCGGGACCTACGAGCAGTACTTC.

CDR3 coding DNA: TGTGCCAGCAGTGACGGGGTGACGCACTACGAGCAGTACTTC. It specifies CASSDGVTHYEQYF. The gene calls are TRBV6-1 and TRBJ2-7, with D perhaps TRBD2 (5 bases). Germline V gene lookup returns CDR1 MNHNS and CDR2 SASEGT. The V gene lost 3 bases and the J gene lost 3 bases, with 12 bases spanning the gap. The CDR3 is made up of 14 amino acids.

The CDR3 loop is CASSYLTDTQYF. The CDR3 nucleotides read TGTGCCAGCAGTTACCTCACAGATACGCAGTATTTT. The J gene is TRBJ2-3, the V gene TRBV6-2 or TRBV6-3; D unresolved. This CDR3 has 12 residues. The germline V gene has CDR1 MNHEY and CDR2 SVGEGT. V lost 2 bases, J lost 2 bases, and 2 bases lay in between.

This clone came up a few times. The chain carries TRBV6-4 and TRBJ2-1; 8 bases fit TRBD2. V dropped 3 bases and J dropped 6; count of bases not matched to a gene: 7. Germline V gene lookup returns CDR1 MRHNA and CDR2 SNTAGT. This CDR3 has 15 residues. The CDR3 is CASSEGLVPTNEQFF. CDR3 DNA sequence: TGTGCCAGCAGTGAGGGACTAGTACCCACCAATGAGCAGTTCTTC.

This clone was seen only once. This chain uses TRBV5-1 with TRBJ1-5; D is unclear. CDR1 and CDR2 (germline): SGHRS, YFSETQ. The ends were cut back, 0 bases at V and 5 bases at J, with 6 bases in the middle. The CDR3 contains 13 residues. CDR3 protein: CASSLAPDQPQHF. DNA for the CDR3: TGCGCCAGCAGCTTGGCCCCAGATCAGCCCCAGCATTTT.

V is TRBV7-2 and J is TRBJ2-7; D unclear. There are 12 residues in the CDR3. The germline V gene encodes CDR1 SGHTA and CDR2 FQGNSA. The ends were cut back, 5 bases at V and 3 bases at J, with 8 bases in the middle. CDR3 DNA sequence: TGTGCCAGCAGCCCCCCCAGCTACGAGCAGTACTTC. Protein product: CASSPPSYEQYF.

This chain links TRBV7-9 with TRBJ1-2, with 7 nucleotides matching TRBD1. Germline lookup yields CDR1 SEHNR and CDR2 FQNEAQ (reference sequence). J lost 4 bases, V lost 4 bases, and 3 bases had no gene match. The CDR3 has 13 residues. In DNA form, the CDR3 reads TGTGCCAGCAGCTACGGGACAGCCTATGGCTACACCTTC. Translated, it gives CASSYGTAYGYTF.

The V and J genes are TRBV27 and TRBJ1-1, with TRBD1 matching over 7 bases. CDR3 length equals 12 residues. The trim removed 8 bases at V and 6 bases at J, leaving 6 bases unmatched. Germline values: CDR1 MNHEY, CDR2 SMNVEV (reference sequence). The CDR3 region is CASCYRGAEAFF. The CDR3 bases are TGTGCCAGCTGCTACAGGGGAGCTGAAGCTTTCTTT.

CDR3 nucleotides: TGTGCCAGCAGTTACGCGGGACAGTTCTACGAGCAGTACTTC. Residues: CASSYAGQFYEQYF. This chain links TRBV6-5 with TRBJ2-7, with D possibly TRBD1 on 7 matching bases. The CDR3 totals 14 residues. CDR1 is MNHEY and CDR2 is SVGAGI in the germline V gene. V lost 2 bases and J lost 3, with 11 bases in between.

The chain carries TRBV21-1 and TRBJ1-1; the table's TRBD1 call for D was not verified on the DNA. TRBV21-1 is classified as a pseudogene. The CDR3 covers 19 residues. CDR3 region: CASSKDLGDRGSGNTEAFF. The CDR3 DNA follows: TGTGCCAGCAGCAAAGACCTCGGGGACAGGGGATCGGGGAACACTGAAGCTTTCTTT.

CDR3 bases: TGTGCCAGCAGCTTCACTTCAGGGTACCAAGAGACCCAGTACTTC. It translates to CASSFTSGYQETQYF. This sequence joins TRBV7-9 and TRBJ2-5; D may be TRBD1 (5 bases). CDR3 length: 15 residues. The germline V gene encodes CDR1 SEHNR and CDR2 FQNEAQ (reference sequence). V shed 3 bases and J shed 0 bases, with 11 bases lying between them.

This clone is a singleton in its sample. The chain recombines TRBV28 with TRBJ2-1; TRBD1 matches at 9 bases. The CDR3 runs to 16 residues. The V and J ends lost 4 bases and 7 bases, in that order; junction bases with no gene match: 11. From germline, CDR1 is MDHEN and CDR2 SYDVKM. The CDR3 loop is CASSSYPGQGSNEQFF. The CDR3 DNA sequence: TGTGCCAGCAGTTCATACCCGGGACAGGGTAGTAATGAGCAGTTCTTC.